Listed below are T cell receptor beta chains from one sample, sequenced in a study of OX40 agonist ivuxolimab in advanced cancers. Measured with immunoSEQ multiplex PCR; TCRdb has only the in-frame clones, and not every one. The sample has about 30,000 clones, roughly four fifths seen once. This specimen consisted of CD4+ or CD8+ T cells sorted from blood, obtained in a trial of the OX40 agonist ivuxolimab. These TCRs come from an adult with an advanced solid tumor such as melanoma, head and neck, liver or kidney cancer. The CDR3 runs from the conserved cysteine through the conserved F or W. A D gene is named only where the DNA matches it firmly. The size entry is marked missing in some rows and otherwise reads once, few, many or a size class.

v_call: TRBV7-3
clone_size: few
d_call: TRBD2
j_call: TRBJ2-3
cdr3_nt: TGTGCCAGCAGCCCTGATGGCGGGGGGGTTTCAGATACGCAGTATTTT
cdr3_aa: CASSPDGGGVSDTQYF

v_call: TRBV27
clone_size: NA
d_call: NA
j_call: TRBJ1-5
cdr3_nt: TGTGCCAGCAGTCGCAGACAATCGCCCAATCAGCCCCAGCATTTT
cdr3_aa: CASSRRQSPNQPQHF

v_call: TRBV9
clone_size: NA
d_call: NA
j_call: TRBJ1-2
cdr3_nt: TGTGCCAGCAGCGTAGGGGTATTGGGTGGAGGCTACACCTTC
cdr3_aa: CASSVGVLGGGYTF

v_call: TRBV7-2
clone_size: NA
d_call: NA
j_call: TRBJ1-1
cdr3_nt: TGTGCCAGCAGCGACCATCTGAACACTGAAGCTTTCTTT
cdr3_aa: CASSDHLNTEAFF

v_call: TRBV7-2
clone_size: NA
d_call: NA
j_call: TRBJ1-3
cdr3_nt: TGTGCCAGCAGCTCGACAGGTCTTTCTGGAAACACCATATATTTT
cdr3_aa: CASSSTGLSGNTIYF

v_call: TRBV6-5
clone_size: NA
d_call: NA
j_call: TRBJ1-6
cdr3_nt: TGTGCCAGCAGTTACAGGCTTACCAATTCACCCCTCCACTTT
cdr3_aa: CASSYRLTNSPLHF

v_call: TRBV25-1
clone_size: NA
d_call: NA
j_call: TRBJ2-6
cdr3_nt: TGTGCCAGCAGGGGGGGGGCCAACGTCCTGACTTTC
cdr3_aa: CASRGGANVLTF

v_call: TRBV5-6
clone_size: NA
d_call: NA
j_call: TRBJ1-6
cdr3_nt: TGTGCCAGCAGCTCCGCCGGGAGGGAGTATAATTCACCCCTCCACTTT
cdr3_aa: CASSSAGREYNSPLHF

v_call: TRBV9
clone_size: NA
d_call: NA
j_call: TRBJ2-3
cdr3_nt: TGTGCCAGCAGCGTAGAGTCCGGACTACCTCCAGATACGCAGTATTTT
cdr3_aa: CASSVESGLPPDTQYF

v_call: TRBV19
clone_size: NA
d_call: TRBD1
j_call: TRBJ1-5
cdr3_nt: TGTGCCAGTAGTATGACAGGGCCCTCCAGCAATCAGCCCCAGCATTTT
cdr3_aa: CASSMTGPSSNQPQHF

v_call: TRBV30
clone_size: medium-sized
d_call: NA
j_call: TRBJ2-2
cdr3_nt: TGTGCCTGGAGACCCGCTCGCGAGGAAAAGAACACCGGGGAGCTGTTTTTT
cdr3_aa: CAWRPAREEKNTGELFF

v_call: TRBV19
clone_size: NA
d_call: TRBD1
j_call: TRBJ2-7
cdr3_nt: TGTGCCAGTAGACGAACCGGGACAGGGATCGGGGAGCAGTACTTC
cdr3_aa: CASRRTGTGIGEQYF

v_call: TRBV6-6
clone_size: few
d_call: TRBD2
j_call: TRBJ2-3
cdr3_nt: TGTGCCAGCATTGTAGCGGGGGGGCCAGATACGCAGTATTTT
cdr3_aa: CASIVAGGPDTQYF

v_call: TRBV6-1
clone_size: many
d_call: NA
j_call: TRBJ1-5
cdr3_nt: TGTGCCAGCAGTGATACAGGGATTTGGCAGCCCCAGCATTTT
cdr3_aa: CASSDTGIWQPQHF

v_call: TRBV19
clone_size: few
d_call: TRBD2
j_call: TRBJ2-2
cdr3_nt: TGTGCCAGTAGTACGCTAGCGGGGAAGGGCGGGGAGCTGTTTTTT
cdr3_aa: CASSTLAGKGGELFF

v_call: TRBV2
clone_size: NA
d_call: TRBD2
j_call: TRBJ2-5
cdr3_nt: TGTGCCAGCAGTGTTGGCCAAACCGGGGGGGAGACCCAGTACTTC
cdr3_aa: CASSVGQTGGETQYF